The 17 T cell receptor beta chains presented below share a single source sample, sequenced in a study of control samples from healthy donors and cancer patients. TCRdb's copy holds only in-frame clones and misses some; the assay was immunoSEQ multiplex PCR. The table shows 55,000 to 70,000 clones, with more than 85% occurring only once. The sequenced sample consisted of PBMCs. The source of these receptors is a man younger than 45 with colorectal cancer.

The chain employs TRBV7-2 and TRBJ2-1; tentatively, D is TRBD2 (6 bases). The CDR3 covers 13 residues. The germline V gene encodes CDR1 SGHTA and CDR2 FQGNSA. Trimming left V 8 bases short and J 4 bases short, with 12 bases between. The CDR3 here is CASSWRGYNEQFF. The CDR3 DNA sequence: TGTGCCAGCTCTTGGCGGGGATACAATGAGCAGTTCTTC.

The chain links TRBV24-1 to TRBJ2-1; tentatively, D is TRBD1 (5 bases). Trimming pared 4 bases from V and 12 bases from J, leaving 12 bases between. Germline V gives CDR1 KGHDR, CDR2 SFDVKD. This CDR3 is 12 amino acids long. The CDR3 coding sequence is TGTGCCACCAGTGACCAGGGTTTACTGCAGTTCTTC. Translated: CATSDQGLLQFF.

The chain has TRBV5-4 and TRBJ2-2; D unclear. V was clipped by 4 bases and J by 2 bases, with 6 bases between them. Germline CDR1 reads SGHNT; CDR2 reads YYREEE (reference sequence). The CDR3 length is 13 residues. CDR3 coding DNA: TGTGCCAGCAGCGCTCTCAACACCGGGGAGCTGTTTTTT. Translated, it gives CASSALNTGELFF.

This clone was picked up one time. This CDR3 is CASSFRVNTEAFF. Written as DNA, the CDR3 is TGTGCCAGCAGTTTTCGCGTTAATACTGAAGCTTTCTTT. V gene TRBV12-3 or TRBV12-4 combines with J gene TRBJ1-1; D gene uncertain. V was pared by 3 bases and J by 5 bases, with 10 bases between. This CDR3 region has 13 residues.

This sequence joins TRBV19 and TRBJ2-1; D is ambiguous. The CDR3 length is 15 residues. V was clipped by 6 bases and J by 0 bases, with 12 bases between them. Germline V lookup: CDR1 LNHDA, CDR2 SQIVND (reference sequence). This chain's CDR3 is CASSPQQSSYNEQFF. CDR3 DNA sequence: TGTGCCAGTAGCCCTCAACAGAGCTCCTACAATGAGCAGTTCTTC.

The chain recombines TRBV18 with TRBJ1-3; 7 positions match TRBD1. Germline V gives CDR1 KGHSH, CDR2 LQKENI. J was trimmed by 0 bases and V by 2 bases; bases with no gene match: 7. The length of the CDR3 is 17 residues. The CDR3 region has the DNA TGTGCCAGCTCACCATGGGACGGACAGGCCTCTGGAAACACCATATATTTT. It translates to CASSPWDGQASGNTIYF.

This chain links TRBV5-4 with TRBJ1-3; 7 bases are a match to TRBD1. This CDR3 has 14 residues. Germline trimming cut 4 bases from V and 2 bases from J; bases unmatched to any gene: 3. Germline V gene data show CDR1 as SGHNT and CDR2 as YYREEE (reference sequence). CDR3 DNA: TGTGCCAGCAGCGGGGGACAGACTGGAAACACCATATATTTT. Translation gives CASSGGQTGNTIYF.

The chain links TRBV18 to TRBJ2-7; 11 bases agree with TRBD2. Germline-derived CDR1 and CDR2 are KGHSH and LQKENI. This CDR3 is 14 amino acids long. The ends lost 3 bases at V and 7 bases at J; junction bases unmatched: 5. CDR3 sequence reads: CASSPSGGAEEQYV. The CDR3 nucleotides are TGTGCCAGCTCACCTAGCGGGGGGGCCGAAGAGCAGTACGTC.

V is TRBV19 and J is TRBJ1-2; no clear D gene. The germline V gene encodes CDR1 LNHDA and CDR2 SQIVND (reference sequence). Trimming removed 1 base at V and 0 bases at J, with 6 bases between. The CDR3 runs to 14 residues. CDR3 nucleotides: TGTGCCAGTAGTATAGGGGGAGCTAACTATGGCTACACCTTC. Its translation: CASSIGGANYGYTF.

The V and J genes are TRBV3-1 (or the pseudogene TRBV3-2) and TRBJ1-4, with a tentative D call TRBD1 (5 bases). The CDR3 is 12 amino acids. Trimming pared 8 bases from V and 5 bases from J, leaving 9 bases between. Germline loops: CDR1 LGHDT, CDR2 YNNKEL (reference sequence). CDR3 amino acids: CASGGTNEKLFF. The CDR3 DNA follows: TGTGCCAGCGGAGGGACGAATGAAAAACTGTTTTTT.

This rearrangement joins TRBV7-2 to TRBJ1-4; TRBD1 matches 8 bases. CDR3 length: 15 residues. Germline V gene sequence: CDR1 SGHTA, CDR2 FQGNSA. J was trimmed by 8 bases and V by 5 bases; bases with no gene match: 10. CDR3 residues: CASSLNQGAQEKLFF. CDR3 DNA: TGTGCCAGCAGCCTAAACCAGGGGGCCCAGGAAAAACTGTTTTTT.

The CDR3 loop is CASKVSGNTIYF. In DNA form, the CDR3 reads TGTGCCAGCAAGGTATCTGGAAACACCATATATTTT. The V call is TRBV12-3 or TRBV12-4, the J call TRBJ1-3; D is uncertain. Trimming shortened V by 7 bases and J by 1 base, and 5 bases separated the two germline ends. The CDR3 loop spans 12 amino acids.

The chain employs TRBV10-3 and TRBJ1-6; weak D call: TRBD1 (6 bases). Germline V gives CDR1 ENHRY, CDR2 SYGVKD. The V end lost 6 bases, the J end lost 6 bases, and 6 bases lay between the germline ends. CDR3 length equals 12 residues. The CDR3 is CAIRDSNSPLHF. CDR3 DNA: TGTGCCATCAGGGACAGTAATTCACCCCTCCACTTT.

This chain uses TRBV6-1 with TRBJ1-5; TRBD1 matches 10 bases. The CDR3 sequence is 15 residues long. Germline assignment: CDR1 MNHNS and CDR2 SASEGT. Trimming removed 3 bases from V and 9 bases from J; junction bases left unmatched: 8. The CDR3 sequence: CASSEAETGGSPQHF. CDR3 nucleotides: TGTGCCAGCAGTGAGGCCGAGACAGGGGGCTCGCCCCAGCATTTT.

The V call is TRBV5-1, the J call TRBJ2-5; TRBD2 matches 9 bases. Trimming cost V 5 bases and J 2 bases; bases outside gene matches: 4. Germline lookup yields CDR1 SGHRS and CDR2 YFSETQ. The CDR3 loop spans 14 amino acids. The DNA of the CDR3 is TGCGCCAGCAGGTCGGCGGGGGGGCAAGAGACCCAGTACTTC. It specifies CASRSAGGQETQYF.

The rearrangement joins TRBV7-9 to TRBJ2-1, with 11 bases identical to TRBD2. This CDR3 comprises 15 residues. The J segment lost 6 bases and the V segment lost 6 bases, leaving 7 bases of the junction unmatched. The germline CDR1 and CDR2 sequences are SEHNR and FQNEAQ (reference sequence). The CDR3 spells CASSPIAGGLNEQFF. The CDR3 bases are TGTGCCAGCAGTCCGATAGCGGGGGGGCTCAATGAGCAGTTCTTC. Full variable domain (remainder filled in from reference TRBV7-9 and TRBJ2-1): DTGVSQNPRHKITKRGQNVTFRCDPISEHNRLYWYRQTLGQGPEFLTYFQNEAQLEKSRLLSDRFSAERPKGSFSTLEIQRTEQGDSAMYLCASSPIAGGLNEQFFGPGTRLTVL.

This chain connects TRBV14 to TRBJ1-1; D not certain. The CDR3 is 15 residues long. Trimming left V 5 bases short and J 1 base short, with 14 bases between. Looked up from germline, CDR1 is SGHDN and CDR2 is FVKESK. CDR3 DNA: TGTGCCAGCAGCTCAACTACAGACCCGAACACTGAAGCTTTCTTT. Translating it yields CASSSTTDPNTEAFF.